This TCR beta chain was sequenced in a study of blood T cell repertoires in COVID-19. Measured with immunoSEQ multiplex PCR; TCRdb has only the in-frame clones, and not every one. The sample lists about 250,000 clones, about 90% occurring once. The TCR was taken from a man between 18 and 29 years old with active or convalescent COVID-19. The sequenced sample was peripheral blood.

DNA for the CDR3: TGTGCCAGCAGTCTCCGGGGTGAGCAGTTCTTC. Residues: CASSLRGEQFF. The rearrangement links TRBV28 to TRBJ2-1; D is possibly TRBD2 (5 bases). Germline V gene data show CDR1 as MDHEN and CDR2 as SYDVKM. The CDR3 is 11 amino acids. V lost 5 bases to trimming and J lost 9 bases, with 8 bases between them.